Sequencing of this T cell receptor beta chain was carried out in a study of glioma-infiltrating T cells. Germline-derived CDR1 and CDR2 are KGHDR and SFDVKD. V lost 1 base and J 2 bases, leaving 7 bases between the germline ends. This CDR3 region has 15 residues. Using RNA template, CDR3s of TCR alpha and beta were amplified with iRepertoire arm-PCR. TCRdb independently ran MiXCR on the multiplex PCR reads; one entry per CDR3 protein. The table has around 390,000 distinct CDR3 sequences, roughly two fifths seen once. This clonotype was seen more than once but under ten times. The chain employs TRBV24-1 and TRBJ2-2; no clear D. The source of this sequence is a human donor with low-grade glioma or glioblastoma, undergoing nonglioma brain surgery, or in good health (not recorded which). What was sequenced was glioma tissue, nonneoplastic brain tissue, or PBMCs (not recorded which). CDR3 protein: CATSDFQINTGELFF. CDR3 DNA sequence: TGTGCCACCAGTGATTTCCAGATAAACACCGGGGAGCTGTTTTTT.